The sequence of this TCR beta chain was determined in a study of cytomegalovirus exposure and HLA in healthy donors. As for the study in general: The use of the same platform for the roughly 120 validation repertoires and the approximately 690 first-cohort repertoires was reported by a later analysis. Findings of the study overall: The listing of approximately 160 TCR beta chains classed them as cytomegalovirus-associated. The classifier reportedly diagnosed cytomegalovirus status with high sensitivity and specificity. Most sequenced TCRs were rare (though some public TCRs occurred in many donors).

The data were produced by immunoSEQ multiplex PCR, yet TCRdb's version contains in-frame clones alone and is incomplete. The repertoire holds some 69,000 clones, with 95% to 96% as singletons. Germline loops: CDR1 KGHSH, CDR2 LQKENI. There are 13 residues in the CDR3. The V and J ends lost 1 base and 7 bases respectively, with 7 bases between them. Concerning this clone: As yet, its antigen is unknown.

The sequenced sample was PBMCs. The clonotype comes from a woman under 30 in good health and CMV-seropositive. This chain links TRBV18 with TRBJ1-4; D call uncertain. For the CDR3, the DNA is TGTGCCAGCTCACCACGGGAGGGTGAAAAACTGTTTTTT. This codes for CASSPREGEKLFF.